The 5 T cell receptor beta chains listed next were all sequenced from one sample in a study of T-cell memory formation after mild COVID-19. TCRdb itself ran the 5' RACE reads through MiXCR, one entry per CDR3 protein. The repertoire holds 300,000 or so distinct CDR3 sequences, with roughly 15% as singletons. The source material was PBMCs or a T cell subset sorted from them (not recorded which). The receptors come from a man in his late teens or twenties who had mild COVID-19 (a few samples of this study predate the infection). Cell type and time point are not known.

The chain has TRBV5-6 and TRBJ1-1, with D hard to call. The V gene's germline CDR1 is SGHDT and CDR2 YYEEEE. V dropped 2 bases and J dropped 3 bases, with 11 bases sitting between them. CDR3 length equals 14 residues. Here the CDR3 reads CASSFGPGHTEAFF. The CDR3, as DNA: TGTGCCAGCAGCTTCGGTCCTGGGCACACTGAAGCTTTCTTT.

The V call is TRBV3-1, the J call TRBJ2-7; 7 nucleotides align to TRBD2. The CDR3 has 15 amino acids. Per germline, CDR1 LGHDT and CDR2 YNNKEL (reference sequence). V trimming: 0 bases; J trimming: 4 bases; junction bases outside the gene matches: 6. The CDR3 nucleotides read TGTGCCAGCAGCCAAGATCCGCTAGCGGCTTACGAGCAGTACTTC. As protein: CASSQDPLAAYEQYF.

The chain uses TRBV7-2 and TRBJ2-4; 9 bases match TRBD1. CDR3 length: 17 amino acids. Germline V gene sequence: CDR1 SGHTA, CDR2 FQGNSA. Trimming at V came to 3 bases and at J to 0 bases, leaving 6 bases not matched to a gene. The CDR3 protein is CASSLGRDRAAKNIQYF. As DNA, the CDR3 is TGTGCCAGCAGCTTGGGCCGGGACAGGGCAGCCAAAAACATTCAGTACTTC. Variable domain in full (rest from reference TRBV7-2 and TRBJ2-4): GAGVSQSPSNKVTEKGKDVELRCDPISGHTALYWYRQSLGQGLEFLIYFQGNSAPDKSGLPSDRFSAERTGGSVSTLTIQRTQQEDSAVYLCASSLGRDRAAKNIQYFGAGTRLSVL.

V and J are TRBV9 and TRBJ1-3; 7 nucleotides line up with TRBD1. CDR3 length equals 15 residues. V lost 0 bases, J lost 5 bases, and 5 bases stayed unmatched. Germline V CDR1 and CDR2: SGDLS, YYNGEE. The CDR3 bases are TGTGCCAGCAGCGTAGAGGGGGGACAGAGAAACACCATATATTTT. Its translation: CASSVEGGQRNTIYF.

CDR3 region: CASSPPGITYEQYV. DNA of the CDR3: TGTGCCAGCAGTCCCCCGGGTATAACCTACGAGCAGTACGTC. The V gene is TRBV28, the J gene TRBJ2-7; D not resolved. This CDR3 is built from 14 residues. The germline gives CDR1 MDHEN, CDR2 SYDVKM. Trimming took off 5 bases at V and 2 bases at J, with 13 bases between the two ends.